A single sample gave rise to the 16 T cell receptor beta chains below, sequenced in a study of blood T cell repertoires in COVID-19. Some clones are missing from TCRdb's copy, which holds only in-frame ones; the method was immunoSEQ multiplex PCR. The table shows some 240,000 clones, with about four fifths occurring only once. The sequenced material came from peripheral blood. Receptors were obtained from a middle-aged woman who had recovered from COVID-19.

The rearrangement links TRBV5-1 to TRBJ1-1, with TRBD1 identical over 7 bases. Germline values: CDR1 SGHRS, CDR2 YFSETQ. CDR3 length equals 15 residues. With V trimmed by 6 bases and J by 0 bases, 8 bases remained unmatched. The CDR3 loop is CASKEGAGVNTEAFF. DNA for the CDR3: TGCGCCAGCAAAGAGGGGGCGGGTGTGAACACTGAAGCTTTCTTT.

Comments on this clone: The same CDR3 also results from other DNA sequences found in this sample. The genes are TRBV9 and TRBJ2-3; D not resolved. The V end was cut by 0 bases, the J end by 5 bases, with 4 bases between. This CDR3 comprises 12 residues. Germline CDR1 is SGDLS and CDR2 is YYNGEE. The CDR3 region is CASSVVLDTQYF. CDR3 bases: TGTGCCAGCAGCGTAGTATTAGATACGCAGTATTTT.

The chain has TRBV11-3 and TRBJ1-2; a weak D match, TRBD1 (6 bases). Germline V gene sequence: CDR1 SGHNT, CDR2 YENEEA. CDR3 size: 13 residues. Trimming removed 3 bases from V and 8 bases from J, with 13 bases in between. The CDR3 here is CASSFTRGGGYTF. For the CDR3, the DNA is TGTGCCAGCAGCTTTACCAGGGGTGGAGGCTACACCTTC.

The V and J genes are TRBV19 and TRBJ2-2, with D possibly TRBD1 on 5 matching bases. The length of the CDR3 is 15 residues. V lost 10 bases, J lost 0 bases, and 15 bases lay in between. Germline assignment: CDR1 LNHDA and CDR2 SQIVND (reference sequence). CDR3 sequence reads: CATSRVVANTGELFF. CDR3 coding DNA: TGTGCCACTTCCAGGGTTGTGGCGAACACCGGGGAGCTGTTTTTT.

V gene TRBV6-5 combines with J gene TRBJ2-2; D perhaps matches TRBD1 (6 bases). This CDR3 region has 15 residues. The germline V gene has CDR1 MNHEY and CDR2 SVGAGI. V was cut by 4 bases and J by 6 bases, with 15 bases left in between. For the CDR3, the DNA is TGTGCCAGCAGTTCTCGAATCAGGGGTTCCGGGGAGCTGTTTTTT. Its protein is CASSSRIRGSGELFF.

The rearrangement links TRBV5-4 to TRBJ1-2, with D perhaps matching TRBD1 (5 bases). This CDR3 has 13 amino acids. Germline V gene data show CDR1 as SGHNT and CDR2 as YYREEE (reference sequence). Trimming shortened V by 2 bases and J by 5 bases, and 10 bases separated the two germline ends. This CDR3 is CASSFDSRYGYTF. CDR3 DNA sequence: TGTGCCAGCAGCTTCGACAGTAGATATGGCTACACCTTC.

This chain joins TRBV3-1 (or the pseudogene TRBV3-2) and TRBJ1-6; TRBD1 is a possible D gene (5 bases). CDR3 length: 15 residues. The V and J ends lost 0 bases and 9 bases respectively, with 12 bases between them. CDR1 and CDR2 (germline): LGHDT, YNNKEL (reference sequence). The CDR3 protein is CASSQEGQAGSPLHF. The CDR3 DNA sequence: TGTGCCAGCAGCCAAGAGGGGCAGGCTGGTTCACCCCTCCACTTT.

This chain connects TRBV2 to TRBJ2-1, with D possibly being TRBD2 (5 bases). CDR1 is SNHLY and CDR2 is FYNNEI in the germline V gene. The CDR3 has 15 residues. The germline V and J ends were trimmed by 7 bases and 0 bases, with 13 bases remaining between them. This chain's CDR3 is CASTRLANSYNEQFF. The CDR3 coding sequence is TGTGCCAGCACCCGCTTAGCGAACTCCTACAATGAGCAGTTCTTC.

In DNA form, the CDR3 reads TGTGCCTGGAGTGTAAGGGGTTCCCTCTCCTACGAGCAGTACTTC. Protein sequence: CAWSVRGSLSYEQYF. The V gene is TRBV30, the J gene TRBJ2-7, with D tentatively TRBD1 (5 bases). CDR3 size: 15 residues. Germline CDR1 and CDR2: GTSNPN and SVGIG (reference sequence). With 0 bases removed from V and 0 bases from J, the gap between germline ends came to 12 bases.

The CDR3: CASSSQGGQPQHF. CDR3 DNA: TGTGCCAGCAGTTCCCAGGGAGGACAGCCCCAGCATTTT. This sequence joins TRBV6-5 and TRBJ1-5; possible D gene TRBD1, 5 bases. The length of the CDR3 is 13 residues. The germline V gene encodes CDR1 MNHEY and CDR2 SVGAGI. V was shortened by 4 bases and J by 7 bases, with 11 bases between the two germline ends.

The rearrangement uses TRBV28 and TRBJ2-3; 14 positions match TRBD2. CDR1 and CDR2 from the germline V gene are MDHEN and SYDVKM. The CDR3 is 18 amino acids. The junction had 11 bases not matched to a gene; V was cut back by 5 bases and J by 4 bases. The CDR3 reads CASSPGLAGGFLSDTQYF. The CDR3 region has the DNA TGTGCCAGCAGTCCCGGACTAGCGGGGGGCTTTCTCTCAGATACGCAGTATTTT.

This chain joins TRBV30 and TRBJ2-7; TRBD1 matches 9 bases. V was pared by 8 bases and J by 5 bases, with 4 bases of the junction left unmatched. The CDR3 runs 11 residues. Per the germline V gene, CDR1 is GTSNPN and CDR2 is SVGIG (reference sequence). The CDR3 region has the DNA TGTGCCGGGGACAGGGTGAACGAGCAGTACTTC. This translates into CAGDRVNEQYF.

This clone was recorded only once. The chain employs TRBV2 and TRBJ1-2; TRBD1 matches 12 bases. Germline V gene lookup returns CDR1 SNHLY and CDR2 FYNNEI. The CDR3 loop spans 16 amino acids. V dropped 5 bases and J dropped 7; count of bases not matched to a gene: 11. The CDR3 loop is CASSYGTGGAQFGYTF. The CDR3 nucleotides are TGTGCCAGCAGTTATGGGACAGGGGGCGCTCAGTTTGGCTACACCTTC.

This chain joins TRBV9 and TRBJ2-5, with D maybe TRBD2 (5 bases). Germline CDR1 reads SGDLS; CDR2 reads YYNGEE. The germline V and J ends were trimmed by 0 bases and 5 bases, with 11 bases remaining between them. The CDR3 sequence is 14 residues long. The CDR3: CASSVDRGGETQYF. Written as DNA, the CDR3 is TGTGCCAGCAGCGTAGATCGGGGTGGGGAGACCCAGTACTTC.

DNA for the CDR3: TGTGCCACCAGTGATGCCGGGACAGGACCCCCCTACACCGGGGAGCTGTTTTTT. This gives the protein CATSDAGTGPPYTGELFF. V is TRBV24-1 and J is TRBJ2-2, with 8 bases aligning to TRBD1. CDR1 KGHDR and CDR2 SFDVKD come from the germline V gene. The length of the CDR3 is 18 residues. The trim removed 3 bases at V and 3 bases at J, leaving 11 bases unmatched.

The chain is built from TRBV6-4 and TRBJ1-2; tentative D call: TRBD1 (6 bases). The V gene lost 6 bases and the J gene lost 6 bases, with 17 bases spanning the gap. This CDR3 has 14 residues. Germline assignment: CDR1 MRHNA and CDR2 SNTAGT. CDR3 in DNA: TGTGCCAGCAGACTTGAGGGACACACAGATGGCTACACCTTC. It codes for CASRLEGHTDGYTF.